A selection of T cell receptor beta chains follows, all from one sample in a study of blood T cell repertoires in COVID-19. Measured with immunoSEQ multiplex PCR; TCRdb has only the in-frame clones, and not every one. Among roughly 180,000 clones listed, roughly 88% were seen once. Sample: peripheral blood. The receptors shown here come from a woman aged 40 to 50 with COVID-19, enrolled during active disease. The CDR3 runs from the conserved cysteine through the conserved F or W. A D gene is named only where the DNA matches it firmly. Expanded clones are given a class, and other clones once, few, many or no size at all.

j_gene | d_gene | abundance | v_gene | CDR3aa | CDR3nt
TRBJ1-5 | TRBD1 | . | TRBV7-2 | CASSAHRGQLGNQPQHF | TGTGCCAGCAGCGCCCACAGGGGGCAGCTTGGGAATCAACCCCAGCATTTT
TRBJ2-5 | TRBD2 | . | TRBV7-6 | CASSLLSSGAETQYF | TGTGCCAGCAGCTTACTGTCTAGCGGGGCGGAGACCCAGTACTTC
TRBJ1-2 | . | . | TRBV10-1 | CASILGRGDYGYTF | TGCGCCAGCATCTTGGGCCGGGGGGACTATGGCTACACCTTC
TRBJ2-2 | TRBD2 | . | TRBV7-3 | CASSLKSSGIVFGGELFF | TGTGCCAGCAGCTTAAAGTCTAGCGGGATTGTTTTTGGCGGGGAGCTGTTTTTT
TRBJ1-4 | TRBD1 | . | TRBV4-2 | CASSPGTANEKLFF | TGTGCCAGCAGCCCCGGGACAGCTAATGAAAAACTGTTTTTT
TRBJ2-3 | TRBD2 | . | TRBV7-2 | CASRTGTSGRIDTQYF | TGTGCCAGCAGGACCGGGACTAGCGGGAGAATAGATACGCAGTATTTT
TRBJ2-7 | . | . | TRBV25-1 | CASSPPGMTYEQYF | TGTGCCAGCAGCCCCCCCGGGATGACCTACGAGCAGTACTTC
TRBJ2-7 | TRBD2 | . | TRBV10-3 | CAIMVGREGRYEQYF | TGTGCCATCATGGTTGGGCGGGAGGGCCGGTACGAGCAGTACTTC
TRBJ2-3 | TRBD1 | . | TRBV4-2 | CASSQGSGTGVTDTQYF | TGTGCCAGCAGCCAAGGCTCCGGGACAGGGGTCACAGATACGCAGTATTTT
TRBJ1-3 | . | . | TRBV9 | CASSAPRHSSGNTIYF | TGTGCCAGCAGCGCCCCCCGACACAGCTCTGGAAACACCATATATTTT
TRBJ1-1 | . | few | TRBV4-1 | CASSAGTEAFF | TGCGCCAGCAGCGCGGGGACTGAAGCTTTCTTT
TRBJ1-5 | TRBD1 | . | TRBV6-4 | CASSAGTGVQPQHF | TGTGCCAGCAGCGCCGGGACAGGGGTTCAGCCCCAGCATTTT
TRBJ2-1 | TRBD2 | few | TRBV7-9 | CASSLVARGGRGNEQFF | TGTGCCAGCAGCTTAGTTGCCCGGGGCGGGAGGGGCAATGAGCAGTTCTTC
TRBJ2-7 | TRBD2 | . | TRBV5-1 | CASSLFSGEEGEQYF | TGCGCCAGCAGCTTGTTTAGCGGGGAGGAGGGTGAGCAGTACTTC
TRBJ1-1 | . | . | TRBV2 | CASSAETADRSEAFF | TGTGCCAGCAGTGCTGAGACCGCGGATAGGTCTGAAGCTTTCTTT
TRBJ1-5 | . | once | TRBV7-2 | CASIPGGGVRNQPQHF | TGTGCCAGCATCCCGGGTGGGGGGGTGCGGAATCAGCCCCAGCATTTT
TRBJ2-1 | . | . | TRBV21-1 | CASSTPRGRARNEQFF | TGTGCCAGCAGCACCCCTCGCGGGAGGGCCCGCAATGAGCAGTTCTTC
TRBJ1-2 | TRBD1 | . | TRBV2 | CASSDTGGAWGYTF | TGTGCCAGCAGCGACACAGGGGGCGCTTGGGGCTACACCTTC
TRBJ2-1 | TRBD2 | . | TRBV14 | CASSMRRTSGMYNEQFF | TGTGCCAGCAGCATGCGCCGAACTAGCGGGATGTACAATGAGCAGTTCTTC
TRBJ2-5 | . | . | TRBV24-1 | CATSDGSTGKGTQYF | TGTGCCACCAGTGATGGTAGTACAGGGAAGGGGACCCAGTACTTC
TRBJ1-1 | . | . | TRBV4-1 | CASSQRGGGTEAFF | TGCGCCAGCAGCCAACGCGGGGGGGGTACTGAAGCTTTCTTT
TRBJ1-4 | . | . | TRBV2 | CASSGNGGTNEKLFF | TGTGCCAGCAGCGGAAATGGAGGGACTAATGAAAAACTGTTTTTT
TRBJ1-1 | . | . | TRBV6-2/TRBV6-3 | CASSQTEYTEAFF | TGTGCCAGCAGCCAGACAGAATACACTGAAGCTTTCTTT
TRBJ2-7 | TRBD1 | . | TRBV6-5 | CASSSGQALYEQYF | TGTGCCAGCAGTTCGGGACAGGCGCTCTACGAGCAGTACTTC
TRBJ2-3 | TRBD2 | . | TRBV24-1 | CATSEKLAGGTDTQYF | TGTGCCACCAGTGAGAAACTAGCGGGGGGCACAGATACGCAGTATTTT
TRBJ2-7 | TRBD1 | . | TRBV11-2 | CASSWTGEEGQYF | TGTGCCAGCAGCTGGACAGGGGAGGAGGGGCAGTACTTC
TRBJ1-1 | . | . | TRBV7-9 | CASSESTTGEKAFF | TGTGCCAGCAGCGAAAGTACGACAGGAGAAAAAGCTTTCTTT
TRBJ2-3 | TRBD1 | once | TRBV19 | CASKGDRGWSGTDTQYF | TGTGCCAGTAAGGGGGACAGGGGTTGGAGTGGCACAGATACGCAGTATTTT
TRBJ1-2 | . | . | TRBV27 | CASAPRRGNYGYTF | TGTGCCAGCGCGCCTCGTCGGGGAAACTATGGCTACACCTTC
TRBJ1-6 | . | . | TRBV28 | CASSLPYNSPLHF | TGTGCCAGCAGTTTACCTTATAATTCACCCCTCCACTTT
TRBJ1-5 | . | . | TRBV9 | CASSETAYQPQHF | TGTGCCAGCAGCGAGACAGCCTATCAGCCCCAGCATTTT
TRBJ1-4 | . | . | TRBV5-4 | CASSLDSPTNEKLFF | TGTGCCAGCAGCCTCGACAGTCCAACTAATGAAAAACTGTTTTTT
TRBJ1-1 | . | . | TRBV19 | CASSIITANTEAFF | TGTGCCAGTAGTATTATTACAGCGAACACTGAAGCTTTCTTT
TRBJ2-7 | . | . | TRBV5-6 | CASRLRTLPADEQYF | TGTGCCAGCAGACTACGTACACTACCGGCCGACGAGCAGTACTTC
TRBJ2-5 | TRBD2 | . | TRBV5-1 | CASKTGLAGETQYF | TGCGCCAGCAAGACAGGACTAGCCGGCGAAACCCAGTACTTC